This T cell receptor (beta chain) derives from a study of OX40 agonist ivuxolimab in advanced cancers. Findings and limits, study-wide: With doses of 0.1 to 3.0 mg/kg, CD4+ and CD8+ blood T cells had undergone clonal expansion by week 6.

The data were produced by immunoSEQ multiplex PCR, yet TCRdb's version contains in-frame clones alone and is incomplete. Here the sample spans more than 65,000 clones, about 89% being singletons. As for this clone: Its matching antigen is unknown.

Sequencing used CD4+ or CD8+ T cells sorted from blood, obtained in a trial of the OX40 agonist ivuxolimab. The origin of this receptor is an adult with an advanced solid tumor such as melanoma, head and neck, liver or kidney cancer.

The CDR3 nucleotides read TGTGCCAGCAGTTTATCCGGGGGGTACCAAGAGACCCAGTACTTC. Amino acid sequence: CASSLSGGYQETQYF. V usage is TRBV28 and J usage is TRBJ2-5; 7 nucleotides match TRBD2. CDR3 size: 15 residues. Germline V lookup: CDR1 MDHEN, CDR2 SYDVKM. V was clipped by 1 base and J by 0 bases; unmatched bases: 2.